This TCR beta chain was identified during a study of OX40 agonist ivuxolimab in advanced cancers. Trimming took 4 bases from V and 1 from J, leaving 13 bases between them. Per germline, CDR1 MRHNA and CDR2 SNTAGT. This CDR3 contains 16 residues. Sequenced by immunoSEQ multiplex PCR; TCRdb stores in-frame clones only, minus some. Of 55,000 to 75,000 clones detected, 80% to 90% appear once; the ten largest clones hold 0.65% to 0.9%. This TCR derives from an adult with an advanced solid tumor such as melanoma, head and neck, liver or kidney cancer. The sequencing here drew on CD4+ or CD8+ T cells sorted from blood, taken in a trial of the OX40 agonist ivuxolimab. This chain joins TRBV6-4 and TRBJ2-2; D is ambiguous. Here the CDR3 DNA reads TGTGCCAGCAGTGCCAACATTGGCAGGAACACCGGGGAGCTGTTTTTT. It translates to CASSANIGRNTGELFF.